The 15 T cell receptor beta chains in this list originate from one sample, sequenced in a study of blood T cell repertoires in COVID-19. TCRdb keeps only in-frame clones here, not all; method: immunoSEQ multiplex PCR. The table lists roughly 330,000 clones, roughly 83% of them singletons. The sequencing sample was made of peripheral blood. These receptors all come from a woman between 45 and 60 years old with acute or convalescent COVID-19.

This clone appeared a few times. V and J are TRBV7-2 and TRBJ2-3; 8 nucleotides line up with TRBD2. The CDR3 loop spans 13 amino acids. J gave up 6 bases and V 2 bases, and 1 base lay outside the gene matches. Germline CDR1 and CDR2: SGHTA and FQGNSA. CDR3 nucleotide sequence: TGTGCCAGCAGCTTACGGGAGGGCGATACGCAGTATTTT. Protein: CASSLREGDTQYF.

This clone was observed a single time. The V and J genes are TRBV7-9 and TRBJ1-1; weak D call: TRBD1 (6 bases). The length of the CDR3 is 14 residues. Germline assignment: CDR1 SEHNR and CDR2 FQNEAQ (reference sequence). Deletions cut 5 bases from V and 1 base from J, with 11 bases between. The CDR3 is CASSPRQANTEAFF. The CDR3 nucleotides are TGTGCCAGCAGCCCGCGACAGGCGAACACTGAAGCTTTCTTT.

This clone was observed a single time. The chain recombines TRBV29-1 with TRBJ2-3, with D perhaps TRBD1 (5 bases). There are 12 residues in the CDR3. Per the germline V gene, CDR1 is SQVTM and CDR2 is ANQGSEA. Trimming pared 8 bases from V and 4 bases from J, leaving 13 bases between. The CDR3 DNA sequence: TGCAGCTCAATCCAGGGTGCAGATACGCAGTATTTT. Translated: CSSIQGADTQYF.

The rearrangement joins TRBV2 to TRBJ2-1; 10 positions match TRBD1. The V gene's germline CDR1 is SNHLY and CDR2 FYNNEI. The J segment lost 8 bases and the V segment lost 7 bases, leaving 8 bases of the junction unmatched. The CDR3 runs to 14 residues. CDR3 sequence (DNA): TGTGCCAGCACTAGGGACAGGGGCGAAGATGAGCAGTTCTTC. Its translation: CASTRDRGEDEQFF.

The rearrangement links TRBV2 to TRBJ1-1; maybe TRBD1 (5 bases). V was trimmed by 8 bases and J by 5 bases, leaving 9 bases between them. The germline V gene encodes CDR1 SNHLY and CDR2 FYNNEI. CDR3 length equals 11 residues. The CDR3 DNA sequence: TGTGCCAGCTATGGGGGGACTGAAGCTTTCTTT. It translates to CASYGGTEAFF.

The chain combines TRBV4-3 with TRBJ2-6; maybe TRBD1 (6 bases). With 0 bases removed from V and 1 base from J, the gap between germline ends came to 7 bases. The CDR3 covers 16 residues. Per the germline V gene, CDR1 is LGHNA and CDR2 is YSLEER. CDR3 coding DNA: TGCGCCAGCAGCCAAGAGGGGGCGTCTGGGGCCAACGTCCTGACTTTC. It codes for CASSQEGASGANVLTF.

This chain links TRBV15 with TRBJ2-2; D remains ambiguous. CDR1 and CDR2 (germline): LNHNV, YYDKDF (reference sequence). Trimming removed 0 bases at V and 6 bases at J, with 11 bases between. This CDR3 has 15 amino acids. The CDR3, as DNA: TGTGCCACCAGCAGAGATTGGGCCTACGCCGGGGAGCTGTTTTTT. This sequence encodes CATSRDWAYAGELFF.

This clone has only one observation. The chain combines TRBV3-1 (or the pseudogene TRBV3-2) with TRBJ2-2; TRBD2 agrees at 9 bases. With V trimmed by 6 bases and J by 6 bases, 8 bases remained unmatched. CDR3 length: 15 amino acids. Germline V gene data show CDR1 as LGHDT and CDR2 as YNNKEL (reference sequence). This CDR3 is CASRSTSGSAGELFF. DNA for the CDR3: TGTGCCAGCAGGTCGACTAGCGGATCCGCCGGGGAGCTGTTTTTT.

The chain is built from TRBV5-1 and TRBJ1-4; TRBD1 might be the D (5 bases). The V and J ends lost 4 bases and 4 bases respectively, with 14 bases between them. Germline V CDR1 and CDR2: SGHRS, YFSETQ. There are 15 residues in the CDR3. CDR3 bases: TGCGCCAGCAGCCCATCCGGGGGGGATAATGAAAAACTGTTTTTT. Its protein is CASSPSGGDNEKLFF.

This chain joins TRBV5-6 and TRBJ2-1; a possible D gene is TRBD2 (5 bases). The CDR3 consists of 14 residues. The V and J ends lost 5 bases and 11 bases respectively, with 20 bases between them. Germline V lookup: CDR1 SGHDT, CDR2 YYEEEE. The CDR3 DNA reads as TGTGCCAGCAGATCACGGGGTACTCCGCCGCAGCAGTTCTTC. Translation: CASRSRGTPPQQFF.

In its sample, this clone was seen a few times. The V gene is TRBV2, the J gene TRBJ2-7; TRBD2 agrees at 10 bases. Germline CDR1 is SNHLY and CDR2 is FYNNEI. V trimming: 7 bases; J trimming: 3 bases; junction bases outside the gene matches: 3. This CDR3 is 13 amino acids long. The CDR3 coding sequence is TGTGCCAGCAACCTAGCGGGGGTCTACGAGCAGTACTTC. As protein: CASNLAGVYEQYF.

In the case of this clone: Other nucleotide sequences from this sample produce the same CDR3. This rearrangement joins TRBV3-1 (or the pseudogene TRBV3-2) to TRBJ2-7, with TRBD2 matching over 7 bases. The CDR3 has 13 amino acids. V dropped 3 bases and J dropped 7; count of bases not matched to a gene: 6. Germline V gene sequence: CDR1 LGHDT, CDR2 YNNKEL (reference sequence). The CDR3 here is CASSQGGSGEQYF. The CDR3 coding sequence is TGTGCCAGCAGCCAGGGCGGGAGCGGGGAGCAGTACTTC.

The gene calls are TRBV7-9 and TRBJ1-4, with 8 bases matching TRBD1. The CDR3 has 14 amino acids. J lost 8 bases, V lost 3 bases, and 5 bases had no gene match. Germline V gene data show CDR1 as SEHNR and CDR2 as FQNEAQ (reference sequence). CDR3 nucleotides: TGTGCCAGCAGCTTTGGACAGGGAGGAGAAAAACTGTTTTTT. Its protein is CASSFGQGGEKLFF. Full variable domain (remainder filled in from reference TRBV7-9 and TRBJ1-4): DTGVSQNPRHKITKRGQNVTFRCDPISEHNRLYWYRQTLGQGPEFLTYFQNEAQLEKSRLLSDRFSAERPKGSFSTLEIQRTEQGDSAMYLCASSFGQGGEKLFFGSGTQLSVL.

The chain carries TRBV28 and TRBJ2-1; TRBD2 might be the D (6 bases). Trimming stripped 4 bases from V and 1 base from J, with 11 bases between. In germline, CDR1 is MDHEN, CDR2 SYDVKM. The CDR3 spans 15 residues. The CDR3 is CASSSNSGSYNEQFF. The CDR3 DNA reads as TGTGCCAGCAGTTCGAACAGCGGGTCCTACAATGAGCAGTTCTTC.

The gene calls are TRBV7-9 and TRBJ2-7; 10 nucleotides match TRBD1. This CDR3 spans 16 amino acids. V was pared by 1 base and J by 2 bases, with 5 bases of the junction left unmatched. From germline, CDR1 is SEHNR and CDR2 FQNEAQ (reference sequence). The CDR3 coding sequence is TGTGCCAGCAGCTTAGACCGCGGGACAGGGGCCTACGAGCAGTACTTC. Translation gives CASSLDRGTGAYEQYF.